This T cell receptor beta chain was sequenced during a study of T and B cells in COVID-19 patients. From blood, roughly 240-550 ng of genomic DNA served as TRB template. Germline V lookup: CDR1 LNHDA, CDR2 SQIVND (reference sequence). Trimming left V 6 bases short and J 1 base short, with 15 bases between. The CDR3 spans 15 residues. This clonotype was counted between two and nine times. TRB rearrangements were amplified by multiplex PCR with BIOMED2 TRB-A/B primers. TCRdb itself ran the multiplex PCR reads through MiXCR, one entry per CDR3 protein. The sample lists 24,000 or so distinct CDR3 sequences, approximately 32% occurring once.

The sequencing sample was made of blood. The rearrangement uses TRBV19 and TRBJ1-2; perhaps TRBD1 as D (6 bases). This receptor was identified in a human donor who had recovered from COVID-19. As DNA, the CDR3 is TGTGCCAGTAGAAGCGGCAGACAGGTTAACTATGGCTACACCTTC. The encoded protein is CASRSGRQVNYGYTF.